These 21 T cell receptor beta chains were sequenced from one sample in a study of blood T cell repertoires in COVID-19. Some clones are missing from TCRdb's copy, which holds only in-frame ones; the method was immunoSEQ multiplex PCR. The sample yields roughly 570,000 clones, 85% to 90% seen once. The sample taken for sequencing was peripheral blood. These receptors were collected from a woman in her forties or fifties with COVID-19, enrolled during active disease.

In DNA, the CDR3 is TGTGCCACCAGTGATCCTTCAGTGGGGGACAGAGAGACCCAGTACTTC. This codes for CATSDPSVGDRETQYF. V is TRBV24-1 and J is TRBJ2-5, with 7 bases matching TRBD1. This CDR3 contains 16 residues. Germline loops: CDR1 KGHDR, CDR2 SFDVKD. The J segment lost 4 bases and the V segment lost 3 bases, leaving 10 bases of the junction unmatched.

J is TRBJ2-3 and V is TRBV27; the match to TRBD2 covers 7 bases. Germline CDR1 and CDR2: MNHEY and SMNVEV (reference sequence). The CDR3 has 16 amino acids. J gave up 2 bases and V 6 bases, and 11 bases lay outside the gene matches. CDR3 amino acids: CASSDEPAGITDTQYF. The CDR3 nucleotides are TGTGCCAGCAGCGACGAACCAGCGGGGATCACAGATACGCAGTATTTT.

This clone came up a few times. Other nucleotide sequences from this sample produce the same CDR3. The J gene is TRBJ2-1, the V gene TRBV7-9, with 8 bases aligning to TRBD2. This CDR3 region has 14 residues. In germline, CDR1 is SEHNR, CDR2 FQNEAQ (reference sequence). V lost 1 base, J lost 10 bases, and 6 bases stayed unmatched. The CDR3 DNA reads TGTGCCAGCAGCTTAGGGGCGGGAGGCAACGAGCAGTTCTTC. It translates to CASSLGAGGNEQFF.

In DNA, the CDR3 is TGCGCCAGCAGTTCCGGACAGAGCTACGAGCAGTACTTC. As protein: CASSSGQSYEQYF. The chain has TRBV10-2 and TRBJ2-7; weak D call: TRBD1 (6 bases). V lost 5 bases and J 3 bases, leaving 11 bases between the germline ends. Germline lookup yields CDR1 WSHSY and CDR2 SAAADI. The CDR3 spans 13 residues.

The chain links TRBV29-1 to TRBJ1-2; D ambiguous. V was pared by 4 bases and J by 8 bases, with 20 bases between. Germline values: CDR1 SQVTM, CDR2 ANQGSEA. CDR3 length: 14 residues. CDR3 sequence: CSVAIVSLSEGYTF. In DNA, the CDR3 is TGCAGCGTTGCTATTGTAAGCCTCAGCGAAGGCTACACCTTC.

This clone was observed a handful of times. The genes are TRBV6-6 and TRBJ2-5; a weak D match, TRBD2 (5 bases). The CDR3 spans 12 residues. Germline lookup yields CDR1 MNHNY and CDR2 SVGAGI (reference sequence). Trimming cost V 6 bases and J 5 bases, with 10 bases left between them. As DNA, the CDR3 is TGTGCCAGCAGCGGGGTGGGGGAGACCCAGTACTTC. Amino acids: CASSGVGETQYF.

CDR3 in DNA: TGTGCCAGCAGTTACAGGGACAGCTATGAAAAACTGTTTTTT. Its protein is CASSYRDSYEKLFF. This rearrangement joins TRBV6-5 to TRBJ1-4, with 7 bases lining up with TRBD1. Trimming removed 2 bases from V and 6 bases from J; junction bases left unmatched: 3. This CDR3 is 14 amino acids long. Germline loops: CDR1 MNHEY, CDR2 SVGAGI.

The V gene is TRBV4-2, the J gene TRBJ2-1, with 12 bases lining up with TRBD2. Unmatched junction bases numbered 9, after V lost 0 bases and J lost 0 bases. The CDR3 is 20 residues long. CDR1 and CDR2 (germline): LGHNA, YNFKEQ. The chain's CDR3 is CASSQEFTSGGPNSYNEQFF. The CDR3 coding sequence is TGTGCCAGCAGCCAAGAGTTCACTAGCGGGGGGCCGAACTCCTACAATGAGCAGTTCTTC.

The chain recombines TRBV15 with TRBJ1-2; 7 bases align to TRBD1. Trimming at V came to 5 bases and at J to 7 bases, leaving 10 bases not matched to a gene. The length of the CDR3 is 14 residues. Germline V gene sequence: CDR1 LNHNV, CDR2 YYDKDF (reference sequence). DNA for the CDR3: TGTGCCACCAGCCGAGCTGGGACAGTTGCTGGCTACACCTTC. This translates into CATSRAGTVAGYTF. The full variable domain, with the rest looked up from reference TRBV15 and TRBJ1-2, is DAMVIQNPRYQVTQFGKPVTLSCSQTLNHNVMYWYQQKSSQAPKLLFHYYDKDFNNEADTPDNFQSRRPNTSFCFLDIRSPGLGDTAMYLCATSRAGTVAGYTFGSGTRLTVV.

Regarding this clone: The identical CDR3 is also encoded by other nucleotide sequences in the sample. The V call is TRBV28, the J call TRBJ2-7, with D perhaps matching TRBD2 (7 bases). The CDR3 sequence is 14 residues long. The ends were cut back, 6 bases at V and 4 bases at J, with 16 bases in the middle. CDR1 and CDR2 from the germline V gene are MDHEN and SYDVKM. As DNA, the CDR3 is TGTGCCAGCAGCTTGGGAGGGGGAGGGTACGAGCAGTACTTC. It is translated as CASSLGGGGYEQYF.

This sequence joins TRBV9 and TRBJ2-5; 11 bases match TRBD2. CDR3 length: 16 amino acids. CDR1 and CDR2 from the germline V gene are SGDLS and YYNGEE. V gave up 4 bases and J gave up 1 base; unmatched junction bases: 6. CDR3 DNA sequence: TGTGCCAGCAGCCCGGGACTAGCGGCTTCCCAAGAGACCCAGTACTTC. It yields the protein CASSPGLAASQETQYF.

The V call is TRBV27, the J call TRBJ2-5; 7 bases match TRBD2. The V gene end was trimmed by 4 bases and the J gene end by 4 bases; junction bases not matched to a gene: 3. CDR3 length: 13 residues. CDR1 and CDR2 from the germline V gene are MNHEY and SMNVEV (reference sequence). The CDR3 DNA sequence: TGTGCCAGCAGTTATAAGCGGGGAGAGACCCAGTACTTC. Its protein product is CASSYKRGETQYF.

J is TRBJ2-5 and V is TRBV5-1; D might be TRBD1 (6 bases). V shed 3 bases and J shed 5 bases, with 8 bases lying between them. This CDR3 spans 12 amino acids. CDR1 SGHRS and CDR2 YFSETQ come from the germline V gene. The CDR3 DNA follows: TGCGCCAGCAGCTCTACAGGGGAGACCCAGTACTTC. The encoded protein is CASSSTGETQYF.

The chain has TRBV5-1 and TRBJ1-1; D gene unclear. CDR3 size: 13 residues. V was clipped by 3 bases and J by 4 bases, with 10 bases between them. The germline CDR1 and CDR2 sequences are SGHRS and YFSETQ. CDR3 nucleotides: TGCGCCAGCAGCTCCGCGGGGTTCACTGAAGCTTTCTTT. Translation: CASSSAGFTEAFF.

V gene TRBV19 combines with J gene TRBJ2-3; 10 nucleotides match TRBD2. J was trimmed by 4 bases and V by 3 bases; bases with no gene match: 7. The CDR3 consists of 16 residues. Per germline, CDR1 LNHDA and CDR2 SQIVND (reference sequence). CDR3: CASSIQRGGRADTQYF. The CDR3 bases are TGTGCCAGTAGTATCCAGCGGGGGGGCCGGGCAGATACGCAGTATTTT.

This clone was seen only a few times. This chain uses TRBV5-4 with TRBJ1-1; TRBD1 aligns across 8 bases. Losses at the gene ends were 3 bases for V and 9 bases for J; bases not matched to a gene: 10. The CDR3 is 14 residues long. CDR1 is SGHNT, CDR2 YYREEE, per germline (reference sequence). CDR3 DNA: TGTGCCAGCAGCTCCGGGACAGGTAGCCCGCAAGCTTTCTTT. Translation: CASSSGTGSPQAFF. The whole variable domain, filled in from reference TRBV5-4 and TRBJ1-1, reads ETGVTQSPTHLIKTRGQQVTLRCSSQSGHNTVSWYQQALGQGPQFIFQYYREEENGRGNFPPRFSGLQFPNYSSELNVNALELDDSALYLCASSSGTGSPQAFFGQGTRLTVV.

A remark on this clone: The sample carries other DNA sequences with the same CDR3. The chain combines TRBV12-3 or TRBV12-4 with TRBJ1-1, with D hard to call. The CDR3 loop spans 13 amino acids. Trimming left V 2 bases short and J 1 base short, with 5 bases between. The CDR3 nucleotides are TGTGCCAGCAGTTTAACAGAGAACACTGAAGCTTTCTTT. Translated: CASSLTENTEAFF.

The CDR3: CASSDASGGAINEQFF. As DNA, the CDR3 is TGTGCCAGCAGCGATGCTAGCGGGGGGGCGATAAATGAGCAGTTCTTC. The V gene is TRBV9, the J gene TRBJ2-1, with TRBD2 matching 12 bases. This CDR3 is 16 amino acids long. Trimming removed 3 bases from V and 7 bases from J; junction bases left unmatched: 8. Germline loops: CDR1 SGDLS, CDR2 YYNGEE.

V and J are TRBV27 and TRBJ1-6; no definite D call. Germline V gene data show CDR1 as MNHEY and CDR2 as SMNVEV (reference sequence). V was trimmed by 7 bases and J by 6 bases, leaving 7 bases between them. The CDR3 extends over 12 amino acids. This chain's CDR3 is CASKLLNSPLHF. The DNA for the CDR3 is TGTGCCAGCAAGCTCCTTAATTCACCCCTCCACTTT.

This chain connects TRBV9 to TRBJ1-5; D not certain. V was shortened by 3 bases and J by 0 bases, with 7 bases between the two germline ends. CDR1 and CDR2 (germline): SGDLS, YYNGEE. This CDR3 is built from 14 residues. CDR3: CASSGAYSNQPQHF. DNA of the CDR3: TGTGCCAGCAGCGGCGCTTATAGCAATCAGCCCCAGCATTTT.

The chain couples TRBV2 to TRBJ1-1; tentative D call: TRBD1 (6 bases). This CDR3 is 13 amino acids long. With 8 bases removed from V and 5 bases from J, the gap between germline ends came to 15 bases. Germline V CDR1 and CDR2: SNHLY, FYNNEI. The CDR3 sequence: CASHTVRGTEAFF. The CDR3 DNA reads TGTGCCAGCCACACGGTGAGGGGGACTGAAGCTTTCTTT.